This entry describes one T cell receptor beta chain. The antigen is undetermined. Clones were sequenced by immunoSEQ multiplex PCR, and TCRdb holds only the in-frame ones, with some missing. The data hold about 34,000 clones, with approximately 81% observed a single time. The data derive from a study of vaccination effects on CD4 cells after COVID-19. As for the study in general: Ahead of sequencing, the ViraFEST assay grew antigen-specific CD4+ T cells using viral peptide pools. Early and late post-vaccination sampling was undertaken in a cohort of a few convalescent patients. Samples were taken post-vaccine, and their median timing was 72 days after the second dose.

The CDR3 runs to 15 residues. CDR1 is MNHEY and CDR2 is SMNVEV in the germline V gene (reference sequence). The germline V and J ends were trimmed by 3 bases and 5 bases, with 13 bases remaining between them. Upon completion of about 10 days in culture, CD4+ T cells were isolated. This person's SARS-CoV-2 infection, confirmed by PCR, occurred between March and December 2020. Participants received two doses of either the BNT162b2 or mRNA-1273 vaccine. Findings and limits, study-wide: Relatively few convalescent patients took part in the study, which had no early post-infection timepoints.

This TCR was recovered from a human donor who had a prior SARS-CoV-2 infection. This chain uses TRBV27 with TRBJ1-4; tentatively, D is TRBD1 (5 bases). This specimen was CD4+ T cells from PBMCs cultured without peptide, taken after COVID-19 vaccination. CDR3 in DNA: TGTGCCAGCAGTTTCAGGACACCCATGAATGAAAAACTGTTTTTT. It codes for CASSFRTPMNEKLFF.